What follows are 9 T cell receptor beta chains derived from one specimen sequenced in a study of blood T cell repertoires in COVID-19. TCRdb's copy holds only in-frame clones and misses some; the assay was immunoSEQ multiplex PCR. Counted here are roughly 240,000 clones, approximately 85% occurring once; the ten biggest clones make up about 6%. Material: peripheral blood. These receptors were collected from an elderly woman with COVID-19, enrolled during active disease.

This clone showed up just once. The chain is built from TRBV19 and TRBJ1-5; TRBD1 agrees at 10 bases. The germline V gene encodes CDR1 LNHDA and CDR2 SQIVND (reference sequence). Trimming at V came to 11 bases and at J to 0 bases, leaving 7 bases not matched to a gene. The CDR3 totals 15 residues. CDR3 coding DNA: TGTGCCTCCCGGGACAGGGGCGTTAGCAATCAGCCCCAGCATTTT. It translates to CASRDRGVSNQPQHF.

The chain joins TRBV29-1 to TRBJ2-1; 7 nucleotides align to TRBD1. The CDR3 spans 12 residues. The J segment lost 7 bases and the V segment lost 5 bases, leaving 5 bases of the junction unmatched. In germline, CDR1 is SQVTM, CDR2 ANQGSEA. The CDR3 sequence is CSVSGQKNEQFF. The CDR3 DNA is TGCAGCGTTTCGGGACAGAAGAATGAGCAGTTCTTC.

The V gene is TRBV28, the J gene TRBJ1-3, with a weak D call TRBD1 (6 bases). The germline gives CDR1 MDHEN, CDR2 SYDVKM. This CDR3 contains 14 residues. Trimming removed 4 bases from V and 1 base from J, with 8 bases in between. Written as DNA, the CDR3 is TGTGCCAGCAGTTGGGACACGTCTGGAAACACCATATATTTT. Translating it yields CASSWDTSGNTIYF.

The chain joins TRBV2 to TRBJ1-5, with D possibly being TRBD1 (5 bases). This CDR3 is 12 amino acids long. Trimming removed 4 bases from V and 9 bases from J, with 10 bases in between. Germline lookup yields CDR1 SNHLY and CDR2 FYNNEI. Here the CDR3 reads CASSAIGGPQHF. The CDR3 DNA reads TGTGCCAGCAGTGCTATCGGGGGGCCCCAGCATTTT.

V is TRBV11-1 and J is TRBJ1-1; TRBD1 aligns across 7 bases. Trimming took 6 bases from V and 4 from J; bases not matched to a gene: 11. This CDR3 region has 15 residues. Germline CDR1 reads SGHAT; CDR2 reads FQDESV (reference sequence). Written as DNA, the CDR3 is TGTGCCAGCAGGAGTACAGGGGTGGTGGGCACTGAAGCTTTCTTT. This gives the protein CASRSTGVVGTEAFF.

CDR3 coding DNA: TGTGCCAGCAGCCCGCGTAGCAATCAGCCCCAGCATTTT. Protein: CASSPRSNQPQHF. The rearrangement joins TRBV7-2 to TRBJ1-5; D remains unclear. V dropped 5 bases and J dropped 0 bases, with 5 bases sitting between them. Germline V gives CDR1 SGHTA, CDR2 FQGNSA. This CDR3 has 13 residues.

CDR3 DNA sequence: TGTGCCAGTATCGGGACAGGGCGAGGCAATCAGCCCCAGCATTTT. It translates to CASIGTGRGNQPQHF. The chain combines TRBV19 with TRBJ1-5; TRBD1 aligns across 9 bases. The J segment lost 2 bases and the V segment lost 7 bases, leaving 6 bases of the junction unmatched. This CDR3 has 15 amino acids. Germline loops: CDR1 LNHDA, CDR2 SQIVND (reference sequence).

This chain uses TRBV19 with TRBJ2-5; TRBD2 agrees at 12 bases. The germline V gene has CDR1 LNHDA and CDR2 SQIVND (reference sequence). CDR3 length: 15 residues. After removal of 6 bases from V and 4 bases from J, the junction contained 6 bases not matched to a gene. CDR3 sequence (DNA): TGTGCCAGTAGCACGGGACTAGCGGGTTCAGAGACCCAGTACTTC. This encodes CASSTGLAGSETQYF.

The V and J genes are TRBV30 and TRBJ2-5; 9 nucleotides match TRBD2. CDR1 is GTSNPN, CDR2 SVGIG, per germline (reference sequence). CDR3 length: 12 residues. CDR3 coding DNA: TGTGGGGCGGGGGGGCCGAGCCAGACCCAGTACTTC. Its protein product is CGAGGPSQTQYF.